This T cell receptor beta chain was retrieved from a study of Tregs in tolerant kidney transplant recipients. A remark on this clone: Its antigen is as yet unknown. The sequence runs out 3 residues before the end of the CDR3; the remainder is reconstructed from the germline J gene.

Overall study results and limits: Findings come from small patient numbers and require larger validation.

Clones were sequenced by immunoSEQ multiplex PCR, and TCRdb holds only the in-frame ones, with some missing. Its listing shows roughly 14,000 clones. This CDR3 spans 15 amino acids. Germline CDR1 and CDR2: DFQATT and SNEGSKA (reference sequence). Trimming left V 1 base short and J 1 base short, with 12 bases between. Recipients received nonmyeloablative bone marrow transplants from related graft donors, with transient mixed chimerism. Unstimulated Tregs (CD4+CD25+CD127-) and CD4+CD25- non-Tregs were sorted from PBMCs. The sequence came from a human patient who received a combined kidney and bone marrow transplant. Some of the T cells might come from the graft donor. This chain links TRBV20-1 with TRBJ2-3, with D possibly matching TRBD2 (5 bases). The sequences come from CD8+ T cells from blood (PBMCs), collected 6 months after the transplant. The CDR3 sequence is CSARGTSWRTDTQYF. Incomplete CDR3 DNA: TGCAGTGCTAGAGGTACTAGTTGGCGCACAGATACG.